This record concerns one TCR beta chain sequence. Which antigen it targets is not known. Per-nucleotide qualities are absent, and no much larger clonotype sits a single base away. These data are taken from a study of regulatory T cells in long-lasting Graves disease (dated by TCRdb to the early 2020s). As for the study more broadly: Persistent Graves' disease meant more than 5 years of antithyroid drug treatment with TSH receptor autoantibodies that stayed positive. This study used TCR sequencing and RNA sequencing of peripheral blood to compare persistent Graves' disease patients against newly diagnosed Graves' disease patients. Persistent Graves' disease patients in the clinical cohort had taken antithyroid drugs for roughly ten years on average. The study was conducted in China and was registered as a clinical trial. TCR sequencing covered 13 persistent and 20 or so newly diagnosed Graves' disease patients, about 35 samples in total. Beyond this particular receptor, the publication reports: As a limitation, the authors acknowledged that the small sample size may reduce accuracy. A larger number of public clonotypes was shared among persistent patients (around 2,700) than among newly diagnosed patients (around 870). The study examined only peripheral blood because the primary lesion, thyroid tissue, could not be accessed. Only the TCR beta chain was sequenced and analyzed. Lower TCR Shannon entropy and fewer highly expanded clones were observed in persistent Graves' disease patients than in newly diagnosed patients, which suggested clonal expansion.

Library prep was done by multiplex PCR. Sequencing took place on an Illumina HiSeq 4000. To build TCR beta libraries, CDR3 regions were amplified by Arm-PCR using iRepertoire HTBI primers. Gel purification was performed on PCR products prior to sequencing. Turning to the authors' computational methods: Gene usage analysis of CDR3 amino acid clonotypes relied on the approximately 60 TRBV and 13 to 15 TRBJ segments identified across samples. Filtered high-quality paired reads were merged into contigs using COPE and FqMerger. BLAST was used to align contigs to IMGT TRBV, TRBD and TRBJ reference genes, with CDR3 defined following IMGT. Clonotypes above 0.1% frequency were classified as highly expanded clones. Repertoire diversity was measured by Shannon entropy, and V-J evenness by the Gini coefficient. Public clonotypes were defined as clonotypes shared by more than one individual. TCRdb ran its own pipeline on the public reads, namely fastp trimming at Q25 and MiXCR clone calling, and kept in-frame beta chains. CDR3 protein sequences are deduplicated, and each keeps its most common genes and DNA. None of the V and J calls come from the authors' own analysis; TCRdb made them. Recorded for this sample are 400,000 to 500,000 distinct CDR3 sequences; roughly 21% of them occurred a single time. Of the sample, roughly 6.9% falls within the top ten clones.

Sample time point, as interpreted from the label and publication: persistent/refractory GD, antithyroid drugs over 5 years with positive TRAb. For both TCR sequencing and RNA sequencing, RNA was extracted from PBMCs using TRIzol. Graves' disease was diagnosed according to American Thyroid Association guidelines. The patients came from an endocrinology department in Xi'an, China. From each patient, approximately 9 milliliters of peripheral blood was collected into an EDTA anticoagulant tube. PBMCs were isolated by Ficoll Paque Plus density gradient separation without further T cell sorting. An Agilent 2100 Bioanalyzer and agarose gel were used to check RNA quality, while a NanoDrop 2000 measured RNA concentration. The specimen was peripheral blood mononuclear cells (PBMCs), collected when the disease was refractory, from a patient treated with antithyroid drugs. This receptor was taken from a female donor with Graves disease.

The CDR3 region reads CASSPRQGRTEAFF. The DNA sequence follows: TGTGCCAGCAGCCCACGACAGGGGCGGACTGAAGCTTTCTTT. This receptor chain uses TRBV13 and TRBJ1-1; the central 8 bases match TRBD1. The germline V gene (reference sequence) specifies PRHDT as CDR1 and FYEKMQ as CDR2. The CDR3, cysteine through phenylalanine, is 14 amino acids long. Kept here is only the CDR3 DNA, which spans 42 bases and is read in frame from base 1. V lost 5 bases and J lost 5 bases, and the count of bases not matched to a germline gene is 7.